This TCR beta chain stems from a study of T cell responses to AZD1222 COVID-19 vaccine. The germline V gene encodes CDR1 MNHEY and CDR2 SMNVEV (reference sequence). With 3 bases clipped from V and 1 base from J, the junction kept 6 bases outside the gene matches. The CDR3 runs to 16 residues. Clones were sequenced by immunoSEQ multiplex PCR, and TCRdb holds only the in-frame ones, with some missing. The sample carries 150,000 to 200,000 clones, around 87% recorded once. The V gene is TRBV27, the J gene TRBJ2-3, with 8 bases fitting TRBD2. Sample: peripheral blood, taken on day 0 of MenACWY control vaccination. The sequence came from an adult in good health. CDR3 in DNA: TGTGCCAGCAGTTTCCGGTCACTAGCGGGCACAGATACGCAGTATTTT. This codes for CASSFRSLAGTDTQYF.